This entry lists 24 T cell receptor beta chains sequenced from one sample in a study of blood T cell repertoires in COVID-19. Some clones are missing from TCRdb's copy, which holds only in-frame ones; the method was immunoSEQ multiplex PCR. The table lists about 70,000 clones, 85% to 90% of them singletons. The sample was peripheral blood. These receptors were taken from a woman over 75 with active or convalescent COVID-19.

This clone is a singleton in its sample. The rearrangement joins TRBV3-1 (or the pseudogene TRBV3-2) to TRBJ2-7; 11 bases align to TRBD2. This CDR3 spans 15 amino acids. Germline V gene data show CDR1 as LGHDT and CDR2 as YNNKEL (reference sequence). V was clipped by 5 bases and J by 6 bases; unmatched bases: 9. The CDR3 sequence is CASSGGLAGRPEQYF. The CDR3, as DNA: TGTGCCAGCAGCGGCGGACTAGCGGGCCGCCCCGAGCAGTACTTC.

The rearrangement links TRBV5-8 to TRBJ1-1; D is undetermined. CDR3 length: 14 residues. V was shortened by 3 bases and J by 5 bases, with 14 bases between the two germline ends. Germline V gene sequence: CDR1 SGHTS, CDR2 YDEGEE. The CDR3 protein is CASSSDTPETEAFF. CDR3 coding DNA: TGTGCCAGCAGCTCCGACACGCCTGAGACTGAAGCTTTCTTT.

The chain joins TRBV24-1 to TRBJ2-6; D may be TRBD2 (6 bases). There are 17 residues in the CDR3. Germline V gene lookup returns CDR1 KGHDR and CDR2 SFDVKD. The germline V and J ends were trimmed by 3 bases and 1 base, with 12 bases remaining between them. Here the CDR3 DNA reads TGTGCCACCAGTGATGAAGAGGGGAGGTCTGGGGCCAACGTCCTGACTTTC. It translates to CATSDEEGRSGANVLTF.

DNA for the CDR3: TGTGCCAGCAGCCCACAGGGGGCCACGAACACCGGGGAGCTGTTTTTT. This sequence encodes CASSPQGATNTGELFF. The chain is built from TRBV3-1 (or the pseudogene TRBV3-2) and TRBJ2-2; 9 positions match TRBD1. The germline CDR1 and CDR2 sequences are LGHDT and YNNKEL (reference sequence). The J segment lost 0 bases and the V segment lost 4 bases, leaving 3 bases of the junction unmatched. CDR3 length equals 16 residues.

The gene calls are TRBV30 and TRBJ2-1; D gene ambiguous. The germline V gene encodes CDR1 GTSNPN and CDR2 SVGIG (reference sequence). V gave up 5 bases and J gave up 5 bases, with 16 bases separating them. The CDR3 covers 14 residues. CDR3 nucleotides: TGTGCCTGGGATCGCCCGGGTGATGACAATGAGCAGTTCTTC. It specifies CAWDRPGDDNEQFF.

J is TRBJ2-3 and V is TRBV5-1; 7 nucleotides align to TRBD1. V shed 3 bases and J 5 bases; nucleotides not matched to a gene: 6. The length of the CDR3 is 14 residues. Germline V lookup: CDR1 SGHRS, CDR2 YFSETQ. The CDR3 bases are TGCGCCAGCAGCTCTGGACAGGTTCAAGATACGCAGTATTTT. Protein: CASSSGQVQDTQYF.

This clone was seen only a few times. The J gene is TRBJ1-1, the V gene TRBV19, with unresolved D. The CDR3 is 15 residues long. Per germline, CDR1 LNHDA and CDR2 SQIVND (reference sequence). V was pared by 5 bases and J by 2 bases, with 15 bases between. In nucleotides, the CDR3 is TGTGCCAGTAGTTGGCACCACATCCAAAACACTGAAGCTTTCTTT. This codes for CASSWHHIQNTEAFF.

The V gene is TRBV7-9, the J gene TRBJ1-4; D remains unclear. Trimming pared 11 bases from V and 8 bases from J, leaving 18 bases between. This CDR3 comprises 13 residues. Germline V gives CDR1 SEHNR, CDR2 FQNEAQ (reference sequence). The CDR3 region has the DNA TGTGCCGGCTCGAAGAGGGAGGGAGAAAAACTGTTTTTT. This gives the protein CAGSKREGEKLFF.

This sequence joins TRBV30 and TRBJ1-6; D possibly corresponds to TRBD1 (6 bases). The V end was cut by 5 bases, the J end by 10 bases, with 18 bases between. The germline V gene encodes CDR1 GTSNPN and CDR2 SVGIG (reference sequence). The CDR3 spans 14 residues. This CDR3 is CAWGGPGVQSPLHF. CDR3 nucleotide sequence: TGTGCCTGGGGGGGGCCAGGGGTACAGTCACCCCTCCACTTT.

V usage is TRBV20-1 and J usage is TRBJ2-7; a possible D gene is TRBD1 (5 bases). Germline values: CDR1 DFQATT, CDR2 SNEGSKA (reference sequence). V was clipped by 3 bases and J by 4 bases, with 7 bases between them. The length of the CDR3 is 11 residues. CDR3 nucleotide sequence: TGCAGTGCTAGGAGACAGTACGAGCAGTACTTC. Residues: CSARRQYEQYF.

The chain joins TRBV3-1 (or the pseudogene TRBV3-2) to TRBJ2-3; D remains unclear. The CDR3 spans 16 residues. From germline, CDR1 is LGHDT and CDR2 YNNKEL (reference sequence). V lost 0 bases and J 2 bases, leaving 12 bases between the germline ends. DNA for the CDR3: TGTGCCAGCAGCCAAGATCCCGGTATGCCCACAGATACGCAGTATTTT. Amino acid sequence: CASSQDPGMPTDTQYF.

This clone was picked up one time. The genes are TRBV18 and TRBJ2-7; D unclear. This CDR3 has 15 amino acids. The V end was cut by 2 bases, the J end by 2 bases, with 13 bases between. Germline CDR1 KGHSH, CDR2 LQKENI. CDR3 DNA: TGTGCCAGCTCACCAAGTGTCACTGAGGCCTACGAGCAGTACTTC. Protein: CASSPSVTEAYEQYF.

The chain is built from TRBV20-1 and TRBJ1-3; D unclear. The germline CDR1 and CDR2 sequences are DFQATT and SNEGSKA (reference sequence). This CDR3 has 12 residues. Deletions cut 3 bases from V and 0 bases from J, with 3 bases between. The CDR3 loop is CSASLSGNTIYF. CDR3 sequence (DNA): TGCAGTGCTAGTCTCTCTGGAAACACCATATATTTT.

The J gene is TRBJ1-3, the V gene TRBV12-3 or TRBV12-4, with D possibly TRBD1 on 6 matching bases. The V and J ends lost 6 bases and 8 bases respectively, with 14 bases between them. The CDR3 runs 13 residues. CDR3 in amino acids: CASRSTGGHTIYF. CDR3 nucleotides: TGTGCCAGCAGATCGACGGGGGGGCACACCATATATTTT.

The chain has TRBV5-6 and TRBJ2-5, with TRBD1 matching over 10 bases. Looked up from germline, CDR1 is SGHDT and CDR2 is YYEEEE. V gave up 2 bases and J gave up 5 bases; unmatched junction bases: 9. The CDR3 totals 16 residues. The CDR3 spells CASSLYGTGAGETQYF. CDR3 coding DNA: TGTGCCAGCAGCTTATACGGGACAGGGGCCGGGGAGACCCAGTACTTC.

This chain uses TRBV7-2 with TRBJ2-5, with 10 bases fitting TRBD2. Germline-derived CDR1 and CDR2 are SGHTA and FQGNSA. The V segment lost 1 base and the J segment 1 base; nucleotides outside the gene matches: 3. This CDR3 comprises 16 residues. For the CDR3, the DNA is TGTGCCAGCAGCTTAGGTTCTAGCGGGGGCCAAGAGACCCAGTACTTC. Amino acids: CASSLGSSGGQETQYF.

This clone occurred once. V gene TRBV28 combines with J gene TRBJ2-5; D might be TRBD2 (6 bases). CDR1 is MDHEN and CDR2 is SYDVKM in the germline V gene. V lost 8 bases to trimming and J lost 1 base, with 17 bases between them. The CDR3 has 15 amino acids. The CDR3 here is CASSTAGRLQETQYF. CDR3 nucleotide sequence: TGTGCCAGCTCCACCGCGGGACGTCTCCAAGAGACCCAGTACTTC.

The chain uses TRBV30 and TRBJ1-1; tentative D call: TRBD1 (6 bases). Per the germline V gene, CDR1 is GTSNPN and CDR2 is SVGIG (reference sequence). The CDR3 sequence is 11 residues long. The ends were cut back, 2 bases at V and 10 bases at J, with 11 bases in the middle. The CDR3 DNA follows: TGTGCCTGGAGTAAAGAAGGGGGAGCTTTCTTT. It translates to CAWSKEGGAFF.

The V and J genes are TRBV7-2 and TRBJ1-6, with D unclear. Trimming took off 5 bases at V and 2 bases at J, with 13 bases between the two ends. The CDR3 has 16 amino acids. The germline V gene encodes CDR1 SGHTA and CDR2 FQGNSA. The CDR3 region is CASSPKAGTYNSPLHF. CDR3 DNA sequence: TGTGCCAGCAGCCCCAAGGCAGGCACCTATAATTCACCCCTCCACTTT.

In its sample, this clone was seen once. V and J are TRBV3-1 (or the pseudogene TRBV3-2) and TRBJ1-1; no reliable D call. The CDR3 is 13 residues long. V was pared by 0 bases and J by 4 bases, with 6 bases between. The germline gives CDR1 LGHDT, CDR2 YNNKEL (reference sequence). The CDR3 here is CASSQDRRTEAFF. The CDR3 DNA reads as TGTGCCAGCAGCCAAGACAGGCGCACTGAAGCTTTCTTT.

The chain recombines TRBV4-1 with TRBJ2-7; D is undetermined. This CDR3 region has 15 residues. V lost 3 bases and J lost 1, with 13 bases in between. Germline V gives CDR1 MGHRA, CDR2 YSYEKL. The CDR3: CASSHLQLFSYEQYF. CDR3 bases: TGCGCCAGCAGCCATCTTCAGTTGTTTTCCTACGAGCAGTACTTC.

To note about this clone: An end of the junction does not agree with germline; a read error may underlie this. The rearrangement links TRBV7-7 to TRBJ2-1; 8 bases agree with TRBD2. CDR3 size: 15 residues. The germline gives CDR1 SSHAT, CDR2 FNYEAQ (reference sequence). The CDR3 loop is CASSFSLAEYNEQFF. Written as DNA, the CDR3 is TGTGCTAGCAGCTTCTCACTAGCGGAGTACAATGAGCAGTTCTTC.

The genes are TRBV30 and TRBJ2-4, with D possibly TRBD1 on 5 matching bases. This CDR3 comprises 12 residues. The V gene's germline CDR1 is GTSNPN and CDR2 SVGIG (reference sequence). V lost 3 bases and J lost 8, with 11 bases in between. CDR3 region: CAWRIDSDIQYF. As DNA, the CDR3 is TGTGCCTGGAGGATAGACAGTGACATTCAGTACTTC.

This CDR3 is CASSFQGPTDTQYF. The CDR3, as DNA: TGTGCCAGTAGTTTCCAGGGGCCCACAGATACGCAGTATTTT. The chain carries TRBV19 and TRBJ2-3, with D maybe TRBD1 (6 bases). In germline, CDR1 is LNHDA, CDR2 SQIVND (reference sequence). The CDR3 is 14 residues long. The V end was cut by 5 bases, the J end by 2 bases, with 11 bases between.